The source of this TCR beta chain is a study of PD-1 blockade in mismatch repair-deficient tumors (dated by TCRdb to 2015 to 2018). Looking at the study overall: Between September 2013 and late 2016, the trial enrolled 86 consecutive patients with approximately 12 types of mismatch repair-deficient cancer, all of whom had received prior treatment and were progressing. Deep sequencing of TCR CDR3 regions was used to track tumor-associated T cell clones in peripheral blood of patients responding to PD-1 blockade.

In regard to this clone: The clone's antigen remains unknown. Base qualities are not at hand, and no much larger clone is one base apart.

The time point label corresponds to: approximately 10-day in vitro stimulation with candidate neoantigen peptide 4. For each enrolled patient, mismatch repair deficiency was established using either polymerase chain reaction or immunohistochemistry. TCR sequencing was carried out for a few patients who responded to pembrolizumab therapy. Each of seven ELISpot-reactive candidate neoantigen peptides was used in an approximately ten-day in vitro stimulation prior to TCR sequencing. A control culture without peptide was run identically and served as baseline for clone fold-change calculations. The phase II trial prospectively tested pembrolizumab PD-1 blockade in advanced mismatch repair-deficient cancers regardless of tissue of origin. The study at large found these results: Clones residing in the tumor, which were often undetectable in blood before treatment, expanded quickly after pembrolizumab and then contracted, generally before radiologic responses. Three of seven peptides elicited clonal expansion, yielding approximately 130 unique blood TCRs, about 7 also found in tumor; all positive peptides derived from frameshift mutations.

Via the germline V gene, CDR1 is SNHLY and CDR2 FYNNEI. The cysteine opens and the phenylalanine closes a CDR3 of 14 amino acids. Just the 42-base CDR3 DNA is kept, in frame starting at base 1. The V end loses 7 bases and the J end loses 0 bases, and a stretch of 13 bases separates them. Library method: the immunoSEQ multiplex PCR assay. The study's own analysis went as follows. A clone was defined as neoantigen-specific if the clone expanded significantly to the relevant peptide but showed no significant expansion to any other peptide tested. Entries here come from immuneACCESS through TCRdb and include only in-frame sequences with V and J called. Some clones fail to appear in such tables; in the studies checked, an unresolved V gene covers under half of the shortfall, and the cause of the remainder is unknown. V, J and clone size were drawn from that table, and D and trimming were deduced from the DNA. In all, the sample holds some 14,000 clones, and around four fifths of those were seen once. 20% to 25% of the sample is held by the ten biggest clonotypes.

Sample: cells cultured in vitro, taken from a patient treated with pembrolizumab. The chain couples TRBV2 to TRBJ2-7; TRBD1 is possibly the D segment (6 matching bases). The TCR sequence derives from an adult with mismatch repair-deficient cancer. The CDR3 region reads CASMGQGTSYEQYF. DNA sequence: TGTGCCAGCATGGGGCAGGGGACCTCCTACGAGCAGTACTTC.